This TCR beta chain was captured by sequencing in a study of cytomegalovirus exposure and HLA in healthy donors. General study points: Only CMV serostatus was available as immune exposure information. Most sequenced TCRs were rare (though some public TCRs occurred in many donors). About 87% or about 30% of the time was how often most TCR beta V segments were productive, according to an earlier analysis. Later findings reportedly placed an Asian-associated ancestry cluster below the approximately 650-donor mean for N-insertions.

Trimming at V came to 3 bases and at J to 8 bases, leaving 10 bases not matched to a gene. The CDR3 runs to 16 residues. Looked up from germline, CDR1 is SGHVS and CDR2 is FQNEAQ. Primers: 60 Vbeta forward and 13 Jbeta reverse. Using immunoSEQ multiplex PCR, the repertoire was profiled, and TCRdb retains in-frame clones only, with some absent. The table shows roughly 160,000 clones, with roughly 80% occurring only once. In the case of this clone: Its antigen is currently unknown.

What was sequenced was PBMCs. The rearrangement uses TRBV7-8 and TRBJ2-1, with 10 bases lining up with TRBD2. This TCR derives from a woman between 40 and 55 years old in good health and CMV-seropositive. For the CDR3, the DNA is TGTGCCAGCAGCTTCCTCGGGACTAGCGCGGTCGATGAGCAGTTCTTC. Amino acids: CASSFLGTSAVDEQFF.